Sequencing of this TCR beta chain was carried out in a study of control samples from healthy donors and cancer patients. Profiling relied on immunoSEQ multiplex PCR, and the TCRdb table lists in-frame clones only, not all of them. The sample holds under 450,000 clones, 80% to 95% seen once. The count of this clone is one. A junction end diverges from the germline sequence, so it may reflect a read error. Sequencing was carried out using PBMCs. The sequence came from a man aged 35 to 55 with head and neck cancer.

For the CDR3, the DNA is TGTGCCGGCAGCCCCAGGGACCTTAGCCCCCCAGATACGCAGTATTTT. It translates to CAGSPRDLSPPDTQYF. This chain connects TRBV3-1 (or the pseudogene TRBV3-2) to TRBJ2-3, with D perhaps given as TRBD1 or TRBD2 (5 bases each). Germline assignment: CDR1 LGHDT and CDR2 YNNKEL (reference sequence). This CDR3 region has 16 residues.